This is a list of T cell receptor beta chains from one sample in a study of identical twins. TCRdb used MiXCR to reprocess the 5' RACE reads, holding one entry per CDR3 protein. This table has a few hundred thousand distinct CDR3 sequences, 6.5% appearing once. These sequences were also reported in another study, on T cells expressing NK-cell markers.

Source material: CD8+ T cells sorted from blood. The receptors shown here come from a woman between 18 and 29 years old in good health. The CDR3 runs from the conserved cysteine through the conserved F or W. The D gene is left open where the match is weak. Clone size, where shown, is once, few, many, or a class for clones that have expanded.

V gene	clone size	D gene	J gene	CDR3 DNA	CDR3 protein
TRBV12-5	few	-	TRBJ2-1	TGTGCTAGTGAGGGAGGCCACAATGAGCAGTTCTTC	CASEGGHNEQFF
TRBV20-1	many	-	TRBJ2-1	TGCAGTGCTAAAGCGGACTACAATGAGCAGTTCTTC	CSAKADYNEQFF
TRBV29-1	few	-	TRBJ1-2	TGCAGCGCCCGTTCGGCCCTTACTAACTATGGCTACACCTTC	CSARSALTNYGYTF
TRBV12-3/TRBV12-4	few	-	TRBJ1-5	TGTGCCAGCAGTCCACAACAAAATCAGCCCCAGCATTTT	CASSPQQNQPQHF
TRBV14	few	-	TRBJ1-4	TGTGCCAGCAGCCAAGATGCTTCCATTGAAAAACTGTTTTTT	CASSQDASIEKLFF
TRBV27	-	TRBD2	TRBJ2-2	TGTGCCAGCAGCATAGAGGGACTAGCGGGAGAGGTGATTGATAGGGGGGAGCTGTTTTTT	CASSIEGLAGEVIDRGELFF
TRBV12-3/TRBV12-4	-	-	TRBJ1-1	TGTGCCAGCAGTCTAGGAGGACCCCTTTCGAACACTGAAGCTTTCTTT	CASSLGGPLSNTEAFF
TRBV9	-	-	TRBJ2-6	TGTGCCAGCAGCGCAAGTCTGGCCGTGGCATCTGGGGCCAACGTCCTGACTTTC	CASSASLAVASGANVLTF
TRBV3-1	many	-	TRBJ1-2	TGTGCCAGCAGCCAAGAAGTAACAGGGCGACTAGGGTATGGCTACACCTTC	CASSQEVTGRLGYGYTF
TRBV12-3/TRBV12-4	many	-	TRBJ2-4	TGTGCCAGCGTAGCGTTCATGGGGGACATTCAGTACTTC	CASVAFMGDIQYF
TRBV12-3/TRBV12-4	-	TRBD1	TRBJ1-1	TGTGCCAGCAGGCCGGGACAGGCGAACACTGAAGCTTTCTTT	CASRPGQANTEAFF
TRBV3-1	many	-	TRBJ1-1	TGTGCCAGCAGCCAAGTCCCAGGGGTGTACACTGAAGCTTTCTTT	CASSQVPGVYTEAFF
TRBV20-1	-	-	TRBJ2-5	TGCAGTGCTAGGGGAGAGGGAGTGGGGGGCTGGGAGACCCAGTACTTC	CSARGEGVGGWETQYF
TRBV20-1	-	-	TRBJ2-5	TGCAGTGTAAGAAACGGAGAGTACCAAGAGACCCAGTACTTC	CSVRNGEYQETQYF
TRBV4-3	many	-	TRBJ2-7	TGCGCCAGCAGCCCGGGACTGGGGGTCTCCTACGAGCAGTACTTC	CASSPGLGVSYEQYF
TRBV5-5	few	-	TRBJ1-4	TGTGCCAGCAGCGGCGACGTAGCAACTAATGAAAAACTGTTTTTT	CASSGDVATNEKLFF
TRBV12-3/TRBV12-4	few	-	TRBJ2-1	TGTGCCAGCAGTTTTACCTCGGTTCATGAGCAGTTCTTC	CASSFTSVHEQFF
TRBV19	few	TRBD1	TRBJ2-1	TGTGCCAGTAGTATTACAGGGGGCTACAATGAGCAGTTCTTC	CASSITGGYNEQFF
TRBV7-8	-	-	TRBJ2-1	TGTGCCAGCAGCTTAGACTCCATGCAGCAGTTCTTC	CASSLDSMQQFF
TRBV27	-	-	TRBJ1-6	TGTGCCAGCAGTTTGGTAGGGCGATTTGGATCACCCCTCCACTTT	CASSLVGRFGSPLHF
TRBV6-2/TRBV6-3	-	TRBD1	TRBJ1-2	TGTGCCAGCAGTCTTATACTACAGGGGGATTACTATGGCTACACCTTC	CASSLILQGDYYGYTF
TRBV7-3	-	-	TRBJ2-1	TGTGCCAGCAGCTCGACGGGCCTCCCCTACAATGAGCAGTTCTTC	CASSSTGLPYNEQFF
TRBV27	-	-	TRBJ2-3	TGTACCAGCAGACACGGCTCTTTCCTCACAGATACGCAGTATTTT	CTSRHGSFLTDTQYF
TRBV29-1	-	-	TRBJ2-7	TGCAGCGCCCTCGCGGGACTGCTCGACGAGCAGTACTTC	CSALAGLLDEQYF
TRBV7-9	few	-	TRBJ2-2	TGTGCCAGCAGCCCCTCCGGGACAAAGAATGCCGGGGAGCTGTTTTTT	CASSPSGTKNAGELFF
TRBV27	-	-	TRBJ2-7	TGTGCCAGCAGTTTGGGAAGCCAGTACGAGCAGTACTTC	CASSLGSQYEQYF
TRBV7-9	few	TRBD1	TRBJ2-7	TGTGCCAGCAGCCCGTCGAGGGACAGAGGTTTGTACGAGCAGTACTTC	CASSPSRDRGLYEQYF